The present entry profiles one T cell receptor beta chain with its context. This specimen comes from a study of OX40 agonist ivuxolimab in advanced cancers. Study background: Ivuxolimab is an agonistic anti-OX40 (CD134) antibody, and patients were treated with it.

Libraries were prepared by immunoSEQ multiplex PCR; TCRdb keeps only in-frame clonotypes and omits some of them. The table shows about 69,000 clones, with approximately 91% occurring only once. V lost 5 bases and J lost 2, with 12 bases in between. This CDR3 spans 14 amino acids. Germline values: CDR1 MNHNS, CDR2 SASEGT. Sample: CD4+ or CD8+ T cells sorted from blood, taken in a trial of the OX40 agonist ivuxolimab. This chain uses TRBV6-1 with TRBJ2-5; D is perhaps TRBD1 or TRBD2 (5 bases each). This clonotype was obtained from an adult with an advanced solid tumor such as melanoma, head and neck, liver or kidney cancer. CDR3 sequence reads: CASSKIGEQETQYF. The CDR3 nucleotides read TGTGCCAGCAGTAAGATAGGGGAGCAAGAGACCCAGTACTTC.